This T cell receptor beta chain came from a study of blood T cell repertoires in COVID-19. Study-wide context: Specimens from acute and convalescent COVID-19 originated in the United States, Italy and Spain. In each case, the material was cDNA or gDNA derived from T cells, B-cell-depleted T cells, or PBMCs.

Under the authors' procedure: Amplification with reference gene primers provided the estimates of nucleated cell counts. Profiled with immunoSEQ multiplex PCR; TCRdb holds only in-frame clones, not every one. Clone size and V and J calls were adopted from that table, with D and trimming inferred from the DNA. The sample consists of approximately 94,000 clones, 80% to 95% of them appearing once. The ends were cut back, 2 bases at V and 5 bases at J, with 10 bases in the middle. The CDR3 consists of 13 residues. Looked up from germline, CDR1 is SGHDT and CDR2 is YYEEEE. This chain connects TRBV5-6 to TRBJ2-5, with a tentative D call TRBD2 (5 bases). The TCR sequence derives from a woman aged 45-59 years in a cohort sampled during active COVID-19. The material sequenced was peripheral blood. The CDR3 coding sequence is TGTGCCAGCAGCTTCACTAGTCCGGAGACCCAGTACTTC. This codes for CASSFTSPETQYF. Using reference TRBV5-6 and TRBJ2-5 for the parts outside the CDR3, the full variable domain is DAGVTQSPTHLIKTRGQQVTLRCSPKSGHDTVSWYQQALGQGPQFIFQYYEEEERQRGNFPDRFSGHQFPNYSSELNVNALLLGDSALYLCASSFTSPETQYFGPGTRLLVL.